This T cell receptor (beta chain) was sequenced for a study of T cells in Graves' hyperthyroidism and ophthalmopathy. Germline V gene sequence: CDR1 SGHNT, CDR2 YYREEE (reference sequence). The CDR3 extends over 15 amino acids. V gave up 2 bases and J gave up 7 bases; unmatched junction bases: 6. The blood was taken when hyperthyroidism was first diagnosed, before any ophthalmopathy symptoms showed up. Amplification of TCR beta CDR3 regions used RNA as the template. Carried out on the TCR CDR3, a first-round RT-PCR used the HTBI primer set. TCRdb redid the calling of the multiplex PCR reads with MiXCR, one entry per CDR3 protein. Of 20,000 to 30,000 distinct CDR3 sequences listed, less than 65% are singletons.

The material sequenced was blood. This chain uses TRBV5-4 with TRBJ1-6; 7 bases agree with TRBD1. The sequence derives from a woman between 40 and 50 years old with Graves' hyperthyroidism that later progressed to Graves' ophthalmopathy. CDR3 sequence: CASSFPSGGNSPLHF. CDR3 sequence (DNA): TGTGCCAGCAGCTTTCCGTCAGGGGGAAATTCACCCCTCCACTTT.